This T cell receptor beta chain was obtained from a study of cytomegalovirus exposure and HLA in healthy donors. Overall study context: Drawn from HLA-typed donors, tens of millions of unique TCRs were held in an early data release.

The PCR ran on 60 Vbeta and 13 Jbeta primers. Under the authors' procedure: A later analysis counted approximately 88 million unique TCR beta chains, around 12 million shared. Sequencing used immunoSEQ multiplex PCR; TCRdb keeps in-frame clones, though not all of them. V and J calls and clone size are copied from that table; D and trimming were computed from the DNA. This sample yields 75,000 to 100,000 clones, of which about 70% are seen a single time; around 8.4% belongs to the top ten. General study findings and limits: Researchers reported in a later analysis that common viral pathogens appeared linked to several top clusters.

V lost 5 bases, J lost 1 base, and 9 bases lay in between. This CDR3 region has 14 residues. Germline CDR1 MNHEY, CDR2 SVGAGI. A remark on this clone: The antigen is undetermined.

Specimen: PBMCs. The clonotype comes from a man aged 60 to 75 in good health and CMV-seronegative. The rearrangement uses TRBV6-5 and TRBJ2-1, with a weak D call TRBD2 (5 bases). The CDR3 nucleotides read TGTGCCAGCAGTCAAAGAGGGTCCTACAATGAGCAGTTCTTC. Translation gives CASSQRGSYNEQFF.